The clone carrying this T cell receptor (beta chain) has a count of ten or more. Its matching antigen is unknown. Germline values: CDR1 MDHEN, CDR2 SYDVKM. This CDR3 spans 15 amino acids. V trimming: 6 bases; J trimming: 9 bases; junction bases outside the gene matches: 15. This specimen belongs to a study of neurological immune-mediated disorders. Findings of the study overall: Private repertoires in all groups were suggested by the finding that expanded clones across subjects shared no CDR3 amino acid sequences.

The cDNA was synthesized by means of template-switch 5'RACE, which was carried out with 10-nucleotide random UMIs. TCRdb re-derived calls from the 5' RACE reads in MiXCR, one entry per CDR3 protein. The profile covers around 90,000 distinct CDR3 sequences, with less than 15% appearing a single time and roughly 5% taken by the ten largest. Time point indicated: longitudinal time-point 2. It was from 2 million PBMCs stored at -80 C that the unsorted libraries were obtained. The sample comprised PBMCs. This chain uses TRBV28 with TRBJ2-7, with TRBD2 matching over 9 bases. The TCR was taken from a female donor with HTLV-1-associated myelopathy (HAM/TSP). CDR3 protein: CASSESLAGSRGQYF. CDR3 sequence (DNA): TGTGCCAGCAGCGAGTCCCTAGCGGGGTCCCGGGGGCAGTACTTC.